These T cell receptor beta chains were read from a single sample in a study of blood T cell repertoires in COVID-19. The data were produced by immunoSEQ multiplex PCR, yet TCRdb's version contains in-frame clones alone and is incomplete. The sample includes 150,000 to 200,000 clones, 70% to 90% of them seen just once. The sample was peripheral blood. The receptors were sampled from a man in his 60s with acute or convalescent COVID-19. CDR3s include the opening cysteine and the closing phenylalanine or tryptophan. D genes are given only for firm matches. Only some rows state a clone size, as once, few, many or a class for expanded clones.

d_call	j_call	clone_size	v_call	cdr3_aa	cdr3_nt
TRBD1	TRBJ1-2	NA	TRBV28	CASSPSDRAIYGYTF	TGTGCCAGCAGCCCCTCGGACAGGGCCATCTATGGCTACACCTTC
NA	TRBJ1-6	NA	TRBV30	CAWSRRGTYNSPLHF	TGTGCCTGGAGTCGCCGGGGAACTTATAATTCACCCCTCCACTTT
TRBD2	TRBJ2-1	once	TRBV11-2	CASSSTGTSLEQFF	TGTGCCAGCAGCTCCACCGGGACTAGCCTTGAGCAGTTCTTC
NA	TRBJ1-1	few	TRBV7-3	CASSSFTTLGTEAFF	TGTGCCAGCAGCTCCTTTACGACCCTAGGAACTGAAGCTTTCTTT
NA	TRBJ1-2	once	TRBV11-2	CASSLEFSGVRPLSF	TGTGCCAGCAGCTTAGAATTTTCGGGGGTCAGACCCCTCTCCTTC
NA	TRBJ1-6	NA	TRBV7-9	CASSLTIGGSPLHF	TGTGCCAGCAGCCTAACCATCGGAGGTTCACCCCTCCACTTT
NA	TRBJ2-1	few	TRBV7-2	CASSSSSYNEQFF	TGTGCCAGCAGCTCCTCGTCCTACAATGAGCAGTTCTTC
NA	TRBJ2-7	once	TRBV3-1/TRBV3-2	CASSQIEAAHEQYF	TGTGCCAGCAGCCAAATCGAAGCGGCTCACGAGCAGTACTTC
TRBD2	TRBJ2-7	NA	TRBV15	CATSGTVTSGVFYEQYF	TGTGCCACCAGCGGTACAGTGACTAGCGGAGTTTTCTACGAGCAGTACTTC
TRBD2	TRBJ2-1	few	TRBV19	CASSARTSGSRGSYNEQFF	TGTGCCAGTAGTGCCCGGACTAGCGGGAGTAGGGGCTCCTACAATGAGCAGTTCTTC
TRBD1	TRBJ1-1	few	TRBV12-3/TRBV12-4	CASRSQGVTEAFF	TGTGCCAGCAGATCACAGGGGGTCACTGAAGCTTTCTTT
NA	TRBJ1-5	NA	TRBV5-1	CASSLGAGQPQHF	TGCGCCAGCAGCTTGGGAGCGGGTCAGCCCCAGCATTTT
TRBD1	TRBJ1-2	NA	TRBV19	CASSILGQGSLLDGYTF	TGTGCCAGTAGTATATTAGGACAGGGCTCGCTTCTCGATGGCTACACCTTC
TRBD2	TRBJ2-5	NA	TRBV28	CASSLAGGVTQYF	TGTGCCAGCAGTCTAGCGGGAGGTGTGACCCAGTACTTC
TRBD2	TRBJ2-2	NA	TRBV19	CASSITSGATGELFF	TGTGCCAGTAGTATAACTAGCGGGGCCACCGGGGAGCTGTTTTTT
TRBD1	TRBJ1-5	few	TRBV6-5	CASSSGTGGKPQHF	TGTGCCAGCAGCTCGGGGACAGGGGGAAAGCCCCAGCATTTT
TRBD1	TRBJ2-7	NA	TRBV5-1	CASSFGTGSNEQYF	TGCGCCAGCAGCTTCGGGACAGGGAGCAACGAGCAGTACTTC
NA	TRBJ1-2	NA	TRBV5-6	CASSLASSLYGYTF	TGTGCCAGCAGCTTGGCGTCCAGTCTCTATGGCTACACCTTC
TRBD1	TRBJ1-1	NA	TRBV2	CASARRDRAEAFF	TGTGCCAGCGCACGCAGAGACAGGGCTGAAGCTTTCTTT
NA	TRBJ2-3	NA	TRBV10-3	CAISAQGVDTQYF	TGTGCCATCAGTGCACAGGGCGTAGATACGCAGTATTTT
TRBD1	TRBJ1-3	NA	TRBV25-1	CASSEWDRSDTIYF	TGTGCCAGCAGTGAATGGGACAGGTCGGACACCATATATTTT
NA	TRBJ2-2	NA	TRBV30	CAWRRDAGELFF	TGTGCCTGGAGGCGGGACGCCGGGGAGCTGTTTTTT
TRBD2	TRBJ2-1	NA	TRBV7-8	CASSLAERSGRGNEQFF	TGTGCCAGCAGCTTAGCGGAGAGAAGCGGGAGGGGTAATGAGCAGTTCTTC
TRBD1	TRBJ2-7	few	TRBV7-3	CASSLNSPGQGGEQYF	TGTGCCAGCAGCTTAAATTCCCCGGGACAGGGAGGCGAGCAGTACTTC
TRBD1	TRBJ1-1	NA	TRBV6-1	CASSDEDRGGAEAFF	TGTGCCAGCAGTGACGAGGACAGGGGCGGCGCTGAAGCTTTCTTT
NA	TRBJ1-4	NA	TRBV2	CAKQGGTNEKLFF	TGTGCCAAACAGGGCGGAACTAATGAAAAACTGTTTTTT
NA	TRBJ2-7	NA	TRBV10-3	CAIKDFRGSYEQYF	TGTGCCATCAAGGACTTCAGGGGCTCCTACGAGCAGTACTTC
NA	TRBJ2-7	few	TRBV5-1	CASSLAPVYEQYF	TGCGCCAGCAGCTTGGCCCCCGTCTACGAGCAGTACTTC
TRBD1	TRBJ1-6	NA	TRBV7-9	CASSSAGTGFSPLHF	TGTGCCAGCAGCTCGGCCGGGACAGGGTTTTCACCCCTCCACTTT
NA	TRBJ1-2	NA	TRBV29-1	CSAGDSLVGYTF	TGCAGCGCCGGGGACTCCCTTGTTGGCTACACCTTC
TRBD1	TRBJ2-7	once	TRBV7-9	CASSRGQLGGEQYF	TGTGCCAGCAGCCGGGGACAGCTAGGCGGCGAGCAGTACTTC
TRBD1	TRBJ1-1	NA	TRBV5-4	CASSFIDRDERAFF	TGTGCCAGCAGCTTCATTGACAGGGACGAACGAGCTTTCTTT
NA	TRBJ1-1	NA	TRBV6-5	CASSYNRETEAFF	TGTGCCAGCAGTTACAACAGGGAGACTGAAGCTTTCTTT
TRBD2	TRBJ2-2	NA	TRBV7-3	CASSLLPSGNTGELFF	TGTGCCAGCAGCTTACTCCCTAGCGGTAACACCGGGGAGCTGTTTTTT
NA	TRBJ1-1	NA	TRBV7-2	CASSFGGGSEAFF	TGTGCCAGCAGCTTCGGTGGGGGCTCTGAAGCTTTCTTT
NA	TRBJ1-1	NA	TRBV6-1	CASSDRALRAFF	TGTGCCAGCAGTGACAGGGCCCTGCGGGCTTTCTTT
TRBD1	TRBJ1-2	NA	TRBV10-1	CASSEGQDYGYTF	TGCGCCAGCAGTGAGGGACAGGACTATGGCTACACCTTC
NA	TRBJ2-7	once	TRBV27	CASSPFSGAEQYF	TGTGCCAGCAGTCCGTTCTCAGGGGCCGAGCAGTACTTC
TRBD1	TRBJ2-7	NA	TRBV7-2	CASSYLGQGSYEQYF	TGTGCCAGCAGCTACTTAGGACAGGGTTCCTACGAGCAGTACTTC
NA	TRBJ2-2	NA	TRBV29-1	CSVEELRETGELFF	TGCAGCGTTGAAGAGTTGCGGGAAACCGGGGAGCTGTTTTTT
NA	TRBJ2-7	NA	TRBV19	CAVQTENSYEQYF	TGTGCCGTACAGACAGAGAACTCCTACGAGCAGTACTTC
TRBD1	TRBJ1-4	NA	TRBV19	CASSKSTGTGDEKLFF	TGTGCCAGTAGTAAGTCTACCGGGACAGGGGATGAAAAACTGTTTTTT